This TCR beta chain was identified in a study of cytomegalovirus exposure and HLA in healthy donors. PCR employed 60 Vbeta and 13 Jbeta primers. Produced via immunoSEQ multiplex PCR; TCRdb's table is partial and in-frame only. The table lists 210,000 or so clones, 83% of them singletons. The CDR3 sequence is 12 residues long. Germline V gene sequence: CDR1 SGHNT, CDR2 YYREEE (reference sequence). Study-wide results and caveats: Fewer N-insertions (relative to the roughly 670-donor mean) were reportedly seen in an Asian-associated ancestry cluster in a later analysis. In an earlier analysis, productive rearrangement rates for most beta V segments clustered near 87% or 30%. A later analysis, which compared TCR beta chains of equal frequency, found the HLA-associated ones more clonally expanded.

Regarding this clone: The antigen is undetermined.

This receptor was obtained from a girl aged 10-17 years in good health and CMV-seronegative. The sample was PBMCs. The V call is TRBV5-4, the J call TRBJ2-5; a weak D match, TRBD1 (5 bases). The J call may not be correct, given that the DNA end is closer to TRBJ2-7. DNA for the CDR3: TGTGCCAGCAGCCAAGACAGCTACGAGCAGTACTTC. It translates to CASSQDSYEQYF.